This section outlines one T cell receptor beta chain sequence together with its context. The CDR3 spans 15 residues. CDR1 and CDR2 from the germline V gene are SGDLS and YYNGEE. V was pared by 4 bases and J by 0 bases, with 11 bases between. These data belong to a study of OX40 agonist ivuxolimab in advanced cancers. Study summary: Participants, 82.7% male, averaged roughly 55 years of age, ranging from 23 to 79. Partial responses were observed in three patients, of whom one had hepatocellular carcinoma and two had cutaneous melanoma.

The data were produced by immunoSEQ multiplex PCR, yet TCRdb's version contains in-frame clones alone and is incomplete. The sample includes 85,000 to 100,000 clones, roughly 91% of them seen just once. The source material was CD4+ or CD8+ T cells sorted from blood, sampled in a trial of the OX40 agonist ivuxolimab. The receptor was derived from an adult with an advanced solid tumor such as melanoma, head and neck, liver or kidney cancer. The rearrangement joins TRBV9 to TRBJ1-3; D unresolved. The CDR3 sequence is CASSTYVSSGNTIYF. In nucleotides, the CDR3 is TGTGCCAGCAGCACGTACGTCTCCTCTGGAAACACCATATATTTT. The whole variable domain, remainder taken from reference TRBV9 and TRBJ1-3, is DSGVTQTPKHLITATGQRVTLRCSPRSGDLSVYWYQQSLDQGLQFLIQYYNGEERAKGNILERFSAQQFPDLHSELNLSSLELGDSALYFCASSTYVSSGNTIYFGEGSWLTVV.